These 21 T cell receptor beta chains originate from one sample sequenced in a study of shared clonotypes between healthy human individuals (dated by TCRdb to about 2020). Receptors were amplified or captured by the immunoSEQ multiplex PCR assay. TCRdb mirrors the immuneACCESS table, restricted to in-frame sequences. Some clones are absent from its copies; in checked studies, under half trace to an unresolved V gene, and the reason for the others is unknown. The sample table contains fewer than 2.5 million clones; only one count was recorded for 90% to 95% of them. The ten largest account for around 0.4% of the sample. Sample: naive CD4+ T cells from PBMCs. What this sample's cell subset or site label stands for: CD45RA+ positively selected. The source is a young man in good health. Some clones in this sample may be carry-over from other donors' samples.

The gene calls are TRBV5-6 and TRBJ1-5, with D possibly matching TRBD1 (5 bases). The germline V and J ends were trimmed by 4 bases and 1 base, with 15 bases remaining between them. CDR1 SGHDT and CDR2 YYEEEE come from the germline V gene. CDR3 length equals 16 residues. The CDR3 is CASSLYRGESNQPQHF. The CDR3 nucleotides are TGTGCCAGCAGCCTGTATCGAGGGGAGAGCAATCAGCCCCAGCATTTT.

The genes are TRBV2 and TRBJ2-5; the D call may be TRBD1 or TRBD2 (6 bases each). Germline V gene lookup returns CDR1 SNHLY and CDR2 FYNNEI. Trimming stripped 6 bases from V and 5 bases from J, with 19 bases between. The CDR3 contains 15 residues. Written as DNA, the CDR3 is TGTGCCAGCAGGGGGGGCGGGGCAGCCCCCGAGACCCAGTACTTC. Translated, it gives CASRGGGAAPETQYF.

This clone was seen a single time. The chain uses TRBV28 and TRBJ2-7, with TRBD2 matching 7 bases. CDR1 MDHEN and CDR2 SYDVKM come from the germline V gene. The junction had 19 bases not matched to a gene; V was cut back by 3 bases and J by 2 bases. This CDR3 region has 19 residues. The CDR3 nucleotides read TGTGCCAGCAGTTTTGGAGGTGTGGGTATTCAGCGGGATCCCTACGAGCAGTACTTC. Encoded protein: CASSFGGVGIQRDPYEQYF. Together with reference TRBV28 and TRBJ2-7, the CDR3 gives the full variable domain: DVKVTQSSRYLVKRTGEKVFLECVQDMDHENMFWYRQDPGLGLRLIYFSYDVKMKEKGDIPEGYSVSREKKERFSLILESASTNQTSMYLCASSFGGVGIQRDPYEQYFGPGTRLTVT.

This clone was recorded once. This same CDR3 is encoded by further DNA sequences in the sample. The chain uses TRBV5-1 and TRBJ1-2; a weak D match, TRBD1 (6 bases). From germline, CDR1 is SGHRS and CDR2 YFSETQ. V was cut by 0 bases and J by 8 bases, with 8 bases left in between. The CDR3 loop spans 12 amino acids. Here the CDR3 DNA reads TGCGCCAGCAGCTTGGAGGGGGTCGGCTACACCTTC. Translation gives CASSLEGVGYTF.

The rearrangement links TRBV28 to TRBJ2-1; 8 bases match TRBD2. Trimming at V came to 6 bases and at J to 10 bases, leaving 20 bases not matched to a gene. Looked up from germline, CDR1 is MDHEN and CDR2 is SYDVKM. CDR3 size: 17 residues. CDR3 in amino acids: CASSPSPIREGRSEQFF. DNA of the CDR3: TGTGCCAGCAGCCCCTCCCCCATCCGGGAGGGCCGGTCGGAGCAGTTCTTC.

The chain links TRBV2 to TRBJ1-5; 9 positions match TRBD1. The CDR3 is made up of 13 amino acids. Germline trimming cut 10 bases from V and 7 bases from J; bases unmatched to any gene: 8. Germline CDR1 SNHLY, CDR2 FYNNEI. The CDR3 is CAISWGQGQPQHF. Written as DNA, the CDR3 is TGTGCCATCTCTTGGGGACAGGGACAGCCCCAGCATTTT.

This sequence joins TRBV9 and TRBJ2-2; D assignment may be TRBD1 or TRBD2 (5 bases each). Germline V gene data show CDR1 as SGDLS and CDR2 as YYNGEE. The germline V and J ends were trimmed by 4 bases and 4 bases, with 17 bases remaining between them. This CDR3 has 16 amino acids. The CDR3 region is CASSNPRGEFTGELFF. Written as DNA, the CDR3 is TGTGCCAGCAGCAACCCGAGGGGAGAGTTCACCGGGGAGCTGTTTTTT.

The rearrangement joins TRBV11-1 to TRBJ2-5; 10 nucleotides line up with TRBD2. The trim removed 1 base at V and 4 bases at J, leaving 9 bases unmatched. This CDR3 is 17 amino acids long. Germline CDR1 SGHAT, CDR2 FQDESV (reference sequence). The CDR3 reads CASSLGWLAGARETQYF. The DNA of the CDR3 is TGTGCCAGCAGCTTAGGTTGGCTAGCGGGAGCCCGAGAGACCCAGTACTTC.

The chain combines TRBV28 with TRBJ2-1; D possibly corresponds to TRBD2 (6 bases). The germline V gene encodes CDR1 MDHEN and CDR2 SYDVKM. CDR3 size: 18 residues. Trimming removed 3 bases at V and 4 bases at J, with 22 bases between. The CDR3 region is CASSFRGYMGGNYNEQFF. As DNA, the CDR3 is TGTGCCAGCAGTTTTCGCGGCTACATGGGAGGAAATTACAATGAGCAGTTCTTC.

The chain combines TRBV7-2 with TRBJ2-7; D may be TRBD1 or TRBD2 (5 bases each). Germline loops: CDR1 SGHTA, CDR2 FQGNSA. Trimming took off 4 bases at V and 3 bases at J, with 16 bases between the two ends. The CDR3 is 15 amino acids. The CDR3 DNA follows: TGTGCCAGCAGCTCCTACGGGACGGCGAGCTACGAGCAGTACTTC. Protein product: CASSSYGTASYEQYF.

V gene TRBV28 combines with J gene TRBJ2-7, with 7 bases that match TRBD2. With 3 bases clipped from V and 5 bases from J, the junction kept 10 bases outside the gene matches. The CDR3 is 15 amino acids. Germline-derived CDR1 and CDR2 are MDHEN and SYDVKM. DNA of the CDR3: TGTGCCAGCAGTTTGCTGAGCGGGAACGTCAACGAGCAGTACTTC. Translation: CASSLLSGNVNEQYF.

As concerns this clone: The same CDR3 can be traced to other DNA sequences in this sample. The chain joins TRBV28 to TRBJ1-2; unclear D gene. Germline V gene lookup returns CDR1 MDHEN and CDR2 SYDVKM. The CDR3 length is 11 residues. Trimming left V 5 bases short and J 4 bases short, with 5 bases between. The CDR3 nucleotides read TGTGCCAGCAGTGGACTCTATGGCTACACCTTC. Its protein product is CASSGLYGYTF.

V usage is TRBV19 and J usage is TRBJ2-1; a weak D match, TRBD1 (5 bases). CDR1 and CDR2 (germline): LNHDA, SQIVND (reference sequence). V lost 9 bases and J lost 2, with 17 bases in between. This CDR3 is built from 15 residues. CDR3 nucleotide sequence: TGTGCCAGCGGGCAGGGTGTCGGTGCCTACAATGAGCAGTTCTTC. This sequence encodes CASGQGVGAYNEQFF. Combining the CDR3 with reference TRBV19 and TRBJ2-1 gives the whole variable domain DGGITQSPKYLFRKEGQNVTLSCEQNLNHDAMYWYRQDPGQGLRLIYYSQIVNDFQKGDIAEGYSVSREKKESFPLTVTSAQKNPTAFYLCASGQGVGAYNEQFFGPGTRLTVL.

This chain connects TRBV20-1 to TRBJ2-1; D is undetermined. V was shortened by 3 bases and J by 7 bases, with 7 bases between the two germline ends. CDR3 length: 11 residues. Germline values: CDR1 DFQATT, CDR2 SNEGSKA (reference sequence). In DNA, the CDR3 is TGCAGTGCTAGTCAGGAGAATGAGCAGTTCTTC. This gives the protein CSASQENEQFF.

The chain is built from TRBV27 and TRBJ1-4, with 8 bases lining up with TRBD1. Per the germline V gene, CDR1 is MNHEY and CDR2 is SMNVEV (reference sequence). V was clipped by 6 bases and J by 7 bases; unmatched bases: 13. The CDR3 runs to 16 residues. CDR3: CASSPLIDRGGEKLFF. The CDR3 coding sequence is TGTGCCAGCAGCCCTCTAATCGACAGGGGAGGTGAAAAACTGTTTTTT.

This chain joins TRBV7-2 and TRBJ1-5; D is ambiguous. The CDR3 has 14 residues. CDR1 and CDR2 (germline): SGHTA, FQGNSA. V lost 5 bases, J lost 6 bases, and 14 bases lay in between. CDR3 in amino acids: CASSPTGVGQPQHF. The CDR3 DNA follows: TGTGCCAGCAGCCCGACCGGGGTTGGTCAGCCCCAGCATTTT.

The chain uses TRBV6-1 and TRBJ2-1; D remains unclear. Germline loops: CDR1 MNHNS, CDR2 SASEGT. The CDR3 is 15 residues long. V dropped 7 bases and J dropped 0 bases, with 13 bases sitting between them. This chain's CDR3 is CASTAFDISYNEQFF. The CDR3 DNA is TGTGCCAGCACTGCCTTCGACATCTCCTACAATGAGCAGTTCTTC.

The chain has TRBV5-1 and TRBJ1-4, with D perhaps TRBD1 (5 bases). The CDR3 is 15 residues long. Germline CDR1 is SGHRS and CDR2 is YFSETQ. V was shortened by 3 bases and J by 4 bases, with 13 bases between the two germline ends. The CDR3 DNA sequence: TGCGCCAGCAGCTCGATAACGGGGGTTAATGAAAAACTGTTTTTT. Translation gives CASSSITGVNEKLFF.

The chain recombines TRBV14 with TRBJ2-7; TRBD2 might be the D (5 bases). This CDR3 comprises 18 residues. CDR1 and CDR2 from the germline V gene are SGHDN and FVKESK. V dropped 1 base and J dropped 3 bases, with 22 bases sitting between them. CDR3 sequence: CASSQGLGEARSNYEQYF. DNA of the CDR3: TGTGCCAGCAGCCAAGGGCTGGGAGAGGCTCGTAGCAACTACGAGCAGTACTTC.

This sequence joins TRBV11-2 and TRBJ1-5, with D hard to call. V lost 1 base and J lost 4, with 5 bases in between. This CDR3 has 13 amino acids. Germline V gene data show CDR1 as SGHAT and CDR2 as FQNNGV. In DNA form, the CDR3 reads TGTGCCAGCAGCTTAGTAATTAATCAGCCCCAGCATTTT. This codes for CASSLVINQPQHF.

The V gene is TRBV4-1, the J gene TRBJ2-1, with D perhaps TRBD1 (5 bases). Germline V gene sequence: CDR1 MGHRA, CDR2 YSYEKL. The CDR3 totals 16 residues. Trimming pared 1 base from V and 0 bases from J, leaving 10 bases between. In nucleotides, the CDR3 is TGCGCCAGCAGCCAAGTTGGCAGGGCCTCCTACAATGAGCAGTTCTTC. Residues: CASSQVGRASYNEQFF.